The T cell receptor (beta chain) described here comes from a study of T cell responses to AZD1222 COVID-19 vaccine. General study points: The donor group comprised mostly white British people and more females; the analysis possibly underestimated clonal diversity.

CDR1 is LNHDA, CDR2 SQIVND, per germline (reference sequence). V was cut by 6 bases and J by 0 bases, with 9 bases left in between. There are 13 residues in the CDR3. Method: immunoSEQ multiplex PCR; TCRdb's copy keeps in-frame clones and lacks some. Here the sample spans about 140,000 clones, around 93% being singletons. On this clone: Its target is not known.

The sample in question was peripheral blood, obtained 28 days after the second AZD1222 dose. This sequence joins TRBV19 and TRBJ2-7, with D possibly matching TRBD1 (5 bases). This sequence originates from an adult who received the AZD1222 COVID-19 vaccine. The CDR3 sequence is CASRDRGSYEQYF. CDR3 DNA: TGTGCCAGTAGAGACAGAGGCTCCTACGAGCAGTACTTC. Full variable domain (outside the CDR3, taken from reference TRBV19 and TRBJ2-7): DGGITQSPKYLFRKEGQNVTLSCEQNLNHDAMYWYRQDPGQGLRLIYYSQIVNDFQKGDIAEGYSVSREKKESFPLTVTSAQKNPTAFYLCASRDRGSYEQYFGPGTRLTVT.